The 17 T cell receptor beta chains in this list originate from one sample, sequenced in a study of human T cells and chemical hapten exposure. Stated time point: patch test 3, about 24 weeks after DPC sensitization. Indicated treatment: therapeutic diphenylcyclopropenone sensitization with weekly scalp DPC. MiXCR, run by TCRdb on the RACE reads, gives a single entry per CDR3 protein. The sample lists just under 65,000 distinct CDR3 sequences, roughly 11% occurring once. This specimen was whole blood, taken in connection with sensitization to the hapten diphenylcyclopropenone (DPC). The source is a woman in her 30s with alopecia areata. Some clones in this sample may be carry-over from other donors' samples.

The CDR3 loop reads CASSVGEGEATQYF. The CDR3 bases are TGTGCCAGCAGCGTAGGGGAAGGGGAGGCGACCCAGTACTTC. This rearrangement joins TRBV9 to TRBJ2-5, with a possible D match to TRBD2 (6 bases). V was trimmed by 0 bases and J by 7 bases, leaving 13 bases between them. The V gene's germline CDR1 is SGDLS and CDR2 YYNGEE. CDR3 length: 14 residues.

V and J are TRBV19 and TRBJ2-3, with 8 bases identical to TRBD2. This CDR3 region has 13 residues. From germline, CDR1 is LNHDA and CDR2 SQIVND (reference sequence). The V segment lost 6 bases and the J segment 2 bases; nucleotides outside the gene matches: 1. CDR3 protein: CASRAGVTDTQYF. The CDR3 nucleotides are TGTGCCAGTAGAGCGGGGGTCACAGATACGCAGTATTTT.

This clonotype appeared many times. The V gene is TRBV29-1, the J gene TRBJ2-5, with D perhaps TRBD2 (7 bases). The germline V and J ends were trimmed by 3 bases and 7 bases, with 15 bases remaining between them. Germline values: CDR1 SQVTM, CDR2 ANQGSEA. This CDR3 has 13 residues. CDR3 sequence: CSVEVGGLGTQYF. The CDR3 nucleotides are TGCAGCGTTGAGGTCGGGGGGCTCGGGACCCAGTACTTC.

This clonotype has a count of ten or more. The rearrangement uses TRBV2 and TRBJ1-5; perhaps TRBD1 as D (6 bases). The CDR3 consists of 16 residues. Germline V gene sequence: CDR1 SNHLY, CDR2 FYNNEI. With 3 bases removed from V and 5 bases from J, the gap between germline ends came to 17 bases. CDR3 region: CASSERAVGGHQPQHF. CDR3 sequence (DNA): TGTGCCAGCAGTGAGAGGGCAGTGGGGGGCCATCAGCCCCAGCATTTT.

A few counts support this clonotype. The CDR3 reads CASSQTPGTAQETQYF. As DNA, the CDR3 is TGTGCCAGCAGCCAGACTCCTGGGACAGCTCAAGAGACCCAGTACTTC. V gene TRBV3-1 combines with J gene TRBJ2-5; 7 bases fit TRBD1. Trimming took 3 bases from V and 2 from J; bases not matched to a gene: 9. The CDR3 runs to 16 residues. The germline V gene encodes CDR1 LGHDT and CDR2 YNNKEL (reference sequence).

This clonotype occurred many times. The chain links TRBV4-3 to TRBJ1-6, with D uncertain. V gave up 0 bases and J gave up 9 bases, with 6 bases separating them. Germline V CDR1 and CDR2: LGHNA, YSLEER. The CDR3 is 13 amino acids. The CDR3, as DNA: TGCGCCAGCAGCCAAGAATCGGGTTCACCCCTCCACTTT. Translated: CASSQESGSPLHF.

This clonotype was seen a handful of times. The chain links TRBV7-2 to TRBJ2-5, with D unresolved. Germline V gene sequence: CDR1 SGHTA, CDR2 FQGNSA. V was pared by 4 bases and J by 2 bases, with 11 bases between. The CDR3 length is 14 residues. The CDR3 region is CASSSMTGQETQYF. In DNA, the CDR3 is TGTGCCAGCAGCTCAATGACTGGGCAAGAGACCCAGTACTTC.

Only a few counts were recorded for this clonotype. V gene TRBV12-3 or TRBV12-4 combines with J gene TRBJ2-3; maybe TRBD2 (6 bases). The V gene lost 6 bases and the J gene lost 1 base, with 17 bases spanning the gap. The CDR3 runs 16 residues. CDR3 sequence reads: CASSDALASGTDTQYF. CDR3 nucleotides: TGTGCCAGCAGCGACGCCTTGGCTAGCGGCACAGATACGCAGTATTTT.

There are many counts of this clonotype. The chain recombines TRBV20-1 with TRBJ1-1; D uncertain. V dropped 4 bases and J dropped 3 bases, with 15 bases sitting between them. This CDR3 spans 14 amino acids. The germline gives CDR1 DFQATT, CDR2 SNEGSKA (reference sequence). In nucleotides, the CDR3 is TGCAGTGCTAACTCGCCGGGGTGGGACACTGAAGCTTTCTTT. This gives the protein CSANSPGWDTEAFF.

The J gene is TRBJ2-7, the V gene TRBV2, with D perhaps matching TRBD2 (6 bases). The V and J ends lost 3 bases and 7 bases respectively, with 16 bases between them. This CDR3 has 14 amino acids. CDR1 is SNHLY and CDR2 is FYNNEI in the germline V gene. The CDR3 coding sequence is TGTGCCAGCAGTGAGGGGCCTGGGGCGGGGGAGCAGTACTTC. Translating it yields CASSEGPGAGEQYF.

There are many counts of this clonotype. This chain connects TRBV28 to TRBJ1-4, with D possibly being TRBD1 (6 bases). Germline V CDR1 and CDR2: MDHEN, SYDVKM. V was clipped by 5 bases and J by 8 bases, with 12 bases between them. The CDR3 has 13 amino acids. The chain's CDR3 is CASSTGSSEKLFF. The CDR3 region has the DNA TGTGCCAGCAGTACAGGGAGTAGCGAAAAACTGTTTTTT.

The V call is TRBV27, the J call TRBJ1-1, with unresolved D. Germline V gene lookup returns CDR1 MNHEY and CDR2 SMNVEV (reference sequence). The CDR3 runs to 13 residues. The V end lost 10 bases, the J end lost 1 base, and 13 bases lay between the germline ends. The CDR3 nucleotides are TGTGCCACCCGGACTGCTAGGAACACTGAAGCTTTCTTT. It codes for CATRTARNTEAFF.

This clonotype was found a few times. V and J are TRBV12-3 or TRBV12-4 and TRBJ2-7, with 7 positions matching TRBD1. V trimming: 5 bases; J trimming: 3 bases; junction bases outside the gene matches: 7. The CDR3 has 14 amino acids. The CDR3 DNA reads as TGTGCCAGCAGTCAGGGGGACGGACTCTACGAGCAGTACTTC. Translated, it gives CASSQGDGLYEQYF.

J is TRBJ2-7 and V is TRBV12-3 or TRBV12-4; 8 bases line up with TRBD1. Unmatched junction bases numbered 5, after V lost 7 bases and J lost 3 bases. This CDR3 spans 13 amino acids. The CDR3 coding sequence is TGTGCCAGCAACCCTGGGACAGGCTACGAGCAGTACTTC. Residues: CASNPGTGYEQYF.

This clonotype was detected many times. J is TRBJ1-5 and V is TRBV6-2 or TRBV6-3; D is ambiguous. Trimming took 6 bases from V and 2 from J, leaving 8 bases between them. CDR3 length: 13 amino acids. Germline V gives CDR1 MNHEY, CDR2 SVGEGT. For the CDR3, the DNA is TGTGCCAGCAGGACTGACGGCAATCAGCCCCAGCATTTT. This gives the protein CASRTDGNQPQHF.

This clonotype was recorded many times. V usage is TRBV7-9 and J usage is TRBJ1-1; D is possibly TRBD1 (5 bases). V lost 6 bases to trimming and J lost 7 bases, with 9 bases between them. The germline CDR1 and CDR2 sequences are SEHNR and FQNEAQ (reference sequence). This CDR3 region has 11 residues. CDR3 loop: CASSGGLEAFF. The DNA of the CDR3 is TGTGCCAGCAGTGGGGGACTTGAAGCTTTCTTT.

This clonotype was seen many times. V usage is TRBV5-1 and J usage is TRBJ2-5, with unresolved D. Germline lookup yields CDR1 SGHRS and CDR2 YFSETQ. V was trimmed by 5 bases and J by 4 bases, leaving 15 bases between them. The CDR3 length is 14 residues. The CDR3 DNA reads TGCGCCAGCAGGAGAGTTCCCGCCGGAGAGACCCAGTACTTC. As protein: CASRRVPAGETQYF.